These T cell receptor beta chains were read from a single sample in a study of sequential checkpoint blockade in melanoma. TCRdb's table, derived via immunoSEQ multiplex PCR, lists solely in-frame clones and lacks some. The sample lists roughly 23,000 clones, 75% to 90% seen once, with around 26% in the top ten. This sample comprised CD8+ T cells sorted from blood (inferred from file names), obtained from a patient given nivolumab and ipilimumab in sequence. These receptors originate from a human donor with melanoma. Each CDR3 is given with its conserved first and last residue. Fields, in order: D gene, V gene, CDR3 length, J gene, clone size, CDR3 protein, CDR3 DNA. D genes are given only for firm matches. Clone size is stated in some rows and not others, as once, few, many or a class when expanded.

TRBD1	TRBV15	16	TRBJ1-3	-	CATSRGLEGAANTIYF	TGTGCCACCAGCAGAGGACTCGAGGGGGCGGCAAACACCATATATTTT
-	TRBV19	15	TRBJ2-7	-	CASSKGGGRIYEQYF	TGTGCCAGTAGCAAGGGGGGGGGTCGAATCTACGAGCAGTACTTC
TRBD1	TRBV28	15	TRBJ1-4	-	CASIRGTGGLEKLFF	TGTGCCAGCATCCGAGGAACAGGGGGGTTGGAAAAACTGTTTTTT
-	TRBV2	13	TRBJ2-1	-	CAAFSGSPPEQFF	TGTGCCGCGTTTAGCGGAAGCCCTCCTGAGCAGTTCTTC
-	TRBV6-5	14	TRBJ1-5	once	CASSSQPPGQPQHF	TGTGCCAGCAGTTCCCAACCCCCAGGTCAGCCCCAGCATTTT
TRBD2	TRBV19	20	TRBJ2-3	-	CASSMSGFVSGRTSTDTQYF	TGTGCCAGTAGTATGTCGGGGTTCGTTAGCGGGAGGACCAGCACAGATACGCAGTATTTT
-	TRBV2	15	TRBJ2-7	medium-sized	CASSEPRGGFYEQYF	TGTGCCAGCAGTGAACCTAGAGGAGGATTCTACGAGCAGTACTTC
-	TRBV6-1	14	TRBJ2-2	-	CASSPRASTGELFF	TGTGCCAGCAGCCCCAGGGCGAGCACCGGGGAGCTGTTTTTT
TRBD2	TRBV10-3	15	TRBJ2-5	-	CAIRTGTSRQETQYF	TGTGCCATCAGGACCGGGACTAGCAGACAAGAGACCCAGTACTTC
TRBD2	TRBV7-9	11	TRBJ2-7	-	CASSIGTSAYF	TGTGCCAGCAGCATTGGGACTAGCGCGTACTTC
-	TRBV9	12	TRBJ2-2	-	CASSVSDLELFF	TGTGCCAGCAGCGTATCGGACTTGGAGCTGTTTTTT
TRBD1	TRBV27	13	TRBJ1-2	once	CATYSGGANGYTF	TGTGCCACTTATTCAGGGGGCGCGAATGGCTACACCTTC
-	TRBV7-9	17	TRBJ2-7	-	CASSLLGRQGASYEQYF	TGTGCCAGCAGCTTATTGGGGCGGCAGGGTGCGTCCTACGAGCAGTACTTC
TRBD1	TRBV7-9	14	TRBJ2-7	once	CASSSGQGVHEQYF	TGTGCCAGCAGCTCGGGACAGGGGGTCCACGAGCAGTACTTC
-	TRBV7-2	13	TRBJ2-3	-	CASSLDNTDTQYF	TGTGCCAGCAGCTTGGACAACACAGATACGCAGTATTTT
-	TRBV11-2	12	TRBJ2-5	-	CASSPPPETQYF	TGTGCCAGCAGCCCTCCTCCGGAGACCCAGTACTTC